This T cell receptor (beta chain) was sequenced in a study of early stage breast cancer tumors. Here immunoSEQ multiplex PCR was the method, and the copy in TCRdb shows in-frame clones only, minus some. The sample holds some 75,000 clones, approximately 79% seen once. The CDR3 loop spans 13 amino acids. Losses at the gene ends were 5 bases for V and 4 bases for J; bases not matched to a gene: 3. CDR1 and CDR2 from the germline V gene are SGHAT and FQNNGV. The rearrangement uses TRBV11-2 and TRBJ1-1; TRBD1 matches at 8 bases. Material for sequencing was blood. This clonotype was obtained from a person in their sixties with breast cancer. The chain's CDR3 is CASSPDRGTEAFF. In DNA, the CDR3 is TGTGCCAGCAGCCCCGACAGGGGCACTGAAGCTTTCTTT. The full variable domain, its missing parts supplied by reference TRBV11-2 and TRBJ1-1, is EAGVAQSPRYKIIEKRQSVAFWCNPISGHATLYWYQQILGQGPKLLIQFQNNGVVDDSQLPKDRFSAERLKGVDSTLKIQPAKLEDSAVYLCASSPDRGTEAFFGQGTRLTVV.